This T cell receptor beta chain originates from a study of glioma-infiltrating T cells. General study points: CDR3 overlap between tissue and blood was very small. Above-expected tissue-blood divergence occurred in all gliomas, most in low-grade ones.

The count of this clonotype is one. What it binds is unknown. The ends lost 7 bases at V and 4 bases at J; junction bases unmatched: 8. Germline V gene data show CDR1 as MDHEN and CDR2 as SYDVKM. This CDR3 has 15 residues. Amplification of TCR alpha and beta CDR3 regions from RNA used iRepertoire nested multiplex PCR. One-step reverse transcription and amplification started from approximately 100-400 ng of tissue mRNA or PBMC total RNA. TCRdb processed the multiplex PCR reads anew with MiXCR; each CDR3 protein has one entry. This table holds under 150,000 distinct CDR3 sequences, 35% to 50% found once.

The origin of this receptor is a human donor with low-grade glioma or glioblastoma, undergoing nonglioma brain surgery, or in good health (not recorded which). The material sequenced was glioma tissue, nonneoplastic brain tissue, or PBMCs (not recorded which). The chain has TRBV28 and TRBJ2-2, with 8 bases identical to TRBD2. CDR3 sequence reads: CASTLGGVRTGELFF. DNA of the CDR3: TGTGCCAGCACCCTCGGGGGGGTTCGCACCGGGGAGCTGTTTTTT.